This is a list of T cell receptor beta chains from one sample in a study of CD8 T cells in Susac syndrome. TCRdb processed the immunoSEQ multiplex PCR reads anew with MiXCR; each CDR3 protein has one entry. The profile shows just over 150,000 distinct CDR3 sequences, around 95% of them singletons. The sample was CD8+ T cells from PBMCs. The receptors shown here come from a human donor with multiple sclerosis. CDR3s include the opening cysteine and the closing phenylalanine or tryptophan. The D gene is left open where the match is weak. Size values are once, few and many counts, or a class for expanded clones, and some rows have none.

>TRBJ2-5|TRBV7-2|TRBD2|.
CASSLATSGGFPAVETQYF
TGTGCCAGCAGCTTAGCGACTAGCGGGGGGTTCCCCGCCGTGGAGACCCAGTACTTC
>TRBJ2-1|TRBV14|TRBD2|.
CASSQKRGVRNEQFF
TGTGCCAGCAGCCAAAAACGGGGGGTACGCAATGAGCAGTTCTTC
>TRBJ2-6|TRBV7-9|TRBD1|.
CASSPGQGAPGANVLTF
TGTGCCAGCAGCCCCGGACAGGGGGCTCCTGGGGCCAACGTCCTGACTTTC
>TRBJ2-1|TRBV14|.|.
CASSQWRGHNNEQFF
TGTGCCAGCAGCCAATGGCGAGGGCACAACAATGAGCAGTTCTTC
>TRBJ2-7|TRBV11-2|TRBD2|.
CASSLDQRRGASYEQYF
TGTGCCAGCAGCTTAGATCAGAGGCGGGGGGCCTCCTACGAGCAGTACTTC
>TRBJ1-2|TRBV14|TRBD1|.
CASSQGVTRTGAFNYGYTF
TGTGCCAGCAGCCAAGGAGTAACAAGGACAGGCGCATTCAACTATGGCTACACCTTC
>TRBJ1-5|TRBV12-3/TRBV12-4|.|.
CASSRAPTVQPQHF
TGTGCCAGCAGTCGGGCGCCGACGGTTCAGCCCCAGCATTTT
>TRBJ2-2|TRBV12-5|.|.
CASGLAGELFF
TGTGCTAGTGGTTTGGCCGGGGAGCTGTTTTTT
>TRBJ1-2|TRBV4-2|.|.
CASSQEGSYGYTF
TGTGCCAGCAGCCAAGAGGGCAGCTATGGCTACACCTTC
>TRBJ1-1|TRBV30|.|.
CAWSVRGIGTEAFF
TGTGCCTGGAGTGTAAGGGGGATTGGCACTGAAGCTTTCTTT
>TRBJ1-1|TRBV25-1|.|.
CASTLGSSNTEAFF
TGTGCCAGCACCTTGGGCAGTTCGAACACTGAAGCTTTCTTT
>TRBJ2-2|TRBV20-1|.|.
CRLKRTGELFF
TGCAGGCTGAAGAGAACCGGGGAGCTGTTTTTT
>TRBJ2-1|TRBV3-1|.|.
CASSQPPGGGTHEQFF
TGTGCCAGCAGCCAACCACCCGGCGGGGGCACCCATGAGCAGTTCTTC
>TRBJ1-1|TRBV3-1|.|.
CASSRAGRMNTEAFF
TGTGCCAGCAGCCGGGCGGGACGGATGAACACTGAAGCTTTCTTT
>TRBJ2-7|TRBV27|.|.
CASSLSRGYGEQYF
TGTGCCAGCAGTTTATCCCGGGGGTATGGGGAGCAGTACTTC
>TRBJ2-3|TRBV5-1|.|.
CASSLSGREADTQYF
TGCGCCAGCAGCTTGAGTGGCAGGGAGGCAGATACGCAGTATTTT
>TRBJ1-6|TRBV12-3/TRBV12-4|.|.
CASNTDTRNSPLHF
TGTGCCAGCAATACCGACACCAGAAATTCACCCCTCCACTTT
>TRBJ1-2|TRBV9|.|.
CASSGDRSHYTF
TGTGCCAGCAGCGGGGATAGGAGCCACTACACCTTC
>TRBJ1-1|TRBV5-1|.|.
CASSLAGGRPEAFF
TGCGCCAGCAGCTTGGCGGGGGGAAGGCCTGAAGCTTTCTTT
>TRBJ2-7|TRBV30|TRBD1|.
CAWARTGLRYEQYF
TGTGCCTGGGCTCGGACAGGGCTTAGGTACGAGCAGTACTTC
>TRBJ2-7|TRBV4-1|TRBD2|once
CASSQDASSGGEYEQYF
TGCGCCAGCAGCCAAGACGCGTCGAGCGGGGGGGAGTACGAGCAGTACTTC
>TRBJ2-7|TRBV20-1|.|.
CSALGTFGGEAQDEQYF
TGCAGTGCCCTTGGGACATTTGGCGGGGAGGCCCAGGACGAGCAGTACTTC
>TRBJ1-5|TRBV27|.|.
CASSLSAYSLQPQHF
TGTGCCAGCAGTTTATCGGCTTATTCGCTTCAGCCCCAGCATTTT
>TRBJ2-3|TRBV9|.|.
CASSVAGTTDTQYF
TGTGCCAGCAGCGTAGCAGGAACCACAGATACGCAGTATTTT
>TRBJ1-2|TRBV5-4|.|.
CASSFPAGSESDYGYTF
TGTGCCAGCAGCTTCCCGGCAGGGTCTGAAAGTGACTATGGCTACACCTTC
>TRBJ1-6|TRBV7-9|.|.
CASTTLGDSPLHF
TGTGCCAGCACTACCCTGGGGGATTCACCCCTCCACTTT
>TRBJ2-1|TRBV7-9|.|.
CASSLTGGKYNEQFF
TGTGCCAGCAGCTTAACCGGGGGCAAGTACAATGAGCAGTTCTTC